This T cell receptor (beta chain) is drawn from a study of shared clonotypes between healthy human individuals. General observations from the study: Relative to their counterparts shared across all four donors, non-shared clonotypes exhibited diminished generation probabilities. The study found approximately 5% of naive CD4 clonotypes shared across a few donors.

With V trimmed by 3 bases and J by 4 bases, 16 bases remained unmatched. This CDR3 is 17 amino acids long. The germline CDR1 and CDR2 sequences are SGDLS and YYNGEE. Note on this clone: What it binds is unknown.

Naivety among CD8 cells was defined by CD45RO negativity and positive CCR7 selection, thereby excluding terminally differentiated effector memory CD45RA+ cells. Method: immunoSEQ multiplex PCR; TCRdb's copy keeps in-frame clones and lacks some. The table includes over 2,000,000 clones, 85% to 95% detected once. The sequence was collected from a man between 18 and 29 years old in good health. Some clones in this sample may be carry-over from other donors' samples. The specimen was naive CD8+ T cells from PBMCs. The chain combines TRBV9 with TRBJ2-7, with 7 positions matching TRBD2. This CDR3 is CASSAHVGGQGWYEQYF. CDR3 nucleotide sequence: TGTGCCAGCAGCGCCCACGTGGGAGGGCAGGGCTGGTACGAGCAGTACTTC.